The source of this T cell receptor (beta chain) is a study of neoadjuvant anti-PD-1 for oral cavity cancer. About the research overall: Before surgery, most patients got three to four biweekly 3 mg/kg nivolumab doses. Patients without progression received a fourth nivolumab dose around day 43, then surgical resection on days 50-56. Overall study findings and caveats: TCR analyses covered only a few patients per response group.

On this clone itself: Its antigen remains unidentified.

The repertoire was sequenced with immunoSEQ multiplex PCR; TCRdb's copy has only in-frame clones and lacks some. Of about 32,000 clones detected, about 80% appear once; the ten largest clones hold around 3.3%. The time point is: after neoadjuvant nivolumab, at surgical resection. Blood cells were analyzed directly, without culture or expansion. V gave up 2 bases and J gave up 3 bases, with 17 bases separating them. The CDR3 has 17 residues. Per germline, CDR1 SGHRS and CDR2 YFSETQ. This chain uses TRBV5-1 with TRBJ2-2, with TRBD2 as a possible D gene (5 bases). The clonotype was recovered from a person aged 40 to 85 with oral cavity squamous cell carcinoma. This material consisted of PBMCs, taken after nivolumab (anti-PD-1) treatment. CDR3 nucleotides: TGCGCCAGCAGCTTTTCCCTTGGGAGTGGGGACACCGGGGAGCTGTTTTTT. It codes for CASSFSLGSGDTGELFF.